The 16 T cell receptor beta chains below come from one sample, sequenced in a study of response to subunit inactivated influenza vaccine. TCRdb reprocessed the RT-PCR reads via MiXCR and lists one record per CDR3 protein. The repertoire has hundreds of thousands of distinct CDR3 sequences, 12% to 15% of them found once; the top ten carry 7.6%. Sequenced material: PBMCs from blood, taken roughly 2 weeks before vaccination. Source of these receptors: a man between 50 and 59 years old who received an inactivated influenza vaccine.

The chain employs TRBV28 and TRBJ1-3, with D possibly being TRBD1 (6 bases). From germline, CDR1 is MDHEN and CDR2 SYDVKM. The CDR3 totals 15 residues. The V and J ends lost 6 bases and 0 bases respectively, with 12 bases between them. This CDR3 reads CASRGTGTSGNTIYF. CDR3 nucleotides: TGTGCCAGCAGGGGCACAGGGACCTCTGGAAACACCATATATTTT. Full variable domain (missing parts from reference TRBV28 and TRBJ1-3): DVKVTQSSRYLVKRTGEKVFLECVQDMDHENMFWYRQDPGLGLRLIYFSYDVKMKEKGDIPEGYSVSREKKERFSLILESASTNQTSMYLCASRGTGTSGNTIYFGEGSWLTVV.

The V gene is TRBV5-1, the J gene TRBJ2-2, with D maybe TRBD2 (5 bases). This CDR3 has 14 amino acids. CDR1 is SGHRS and CDR2 is YFSETQ in the germline V gene. Between the trimmed V and J ends, which lost 3 bases and 6 bases, there was a span of 12 bases. The CDR3, as DNA: TGCGCCAGCAGCTCGGGAATCCAGGCCGGGGAGCTGTTTTTT. It specifies CASSSGIQAGELFF.

This clonotype was recorded a few times. V is TRBV7-9 and J is TRBJ2-2; no reliable D call. The germline V gene has CDR1 SEHNR and CDR2 FQNEAQ (reference sequence). Trimming left V 7 bases short and J 0 bases short, with 15 bases between. The CDR3 spans 16 residues. CDR3 region: CASTPAWAPNTGELFF. CDR3 nucleotides: TGTGCCAGCACTCCTGCCTGGGCCCCGAACACCGGGGAGCTGTTTTTT.

The table lists this clonotype with a few counts. V usage is TRBV14 and J usage is TRBJ2-3; D may be TRBD1 or TRBD2 (5 bases each). CDR3 size: 15 residues. Per germline, CDR1 SGHDN and CDR2 FVKESK. With 3 bases removed from V and 2 bases from J, the gap between germline ends came to 12 bases. CDR3 loop: CASSQGTLATDTQYF. CDR3 DNA: TGTGCCAGCAGCCAGGGGACCCTGGCCACAGATACGCAGTATTTT.

This chain connects TRBV6-2 or TRBV6-3 to TRBJ2-6; D perhaps matches TRBD2 (6 bases). This CDR3 region has 16 residues. The germline V gene has CDR1 MNHEY and CDR2 SVGEGT. Trimming took off 0 bases at V and 4 bases at J, with 10 bases between the two ends. CDR3 loop: CASSYSSGYGANVLTF. The CDR3 DNA reads as TGTGCCAGCAGTTACTCGAGCGGGTACGGGGCCAACGTCCTGACTTTC.

The genes are TRBV6-1 and TRBJ2-5; D remains unclear. Trimming took off 2 bases at V and 5 bases at J, with 12 bases between the two ends. The CDR3 loop spans 14 amino acids. Per germline, CDR1 MNHNS and CDR2 SASEGT. The chain's CDR3 is CASSELRSSETQYF. CDR3 nucleotide sequence: TGTGCCAGCAGTGAACTTCGGTCGTCGGAGACCCAGTACTTC.

This clonotype was detected only a few times. The rearrangement joins TRBV11-2 to TRBJ2-3; 7 bases match TRBD2. The germline gives CDR1 SGHAT, CDR2 FQNNGV. This CDR3 has 14 residues. The V gene end was trimmed by 3 bases and the J gene end by 6 bases; junction bases not matched to a gene: 6. The CDR3 nucleotides are TGTGCCAGCAGCTTGGGACTACCAGTCGATACGCAGTATTTT. This codes for CASSLGLPVDTQYF.

This clonotype was seen only a few times. V and J are TRBV20-1 and TRBJ2-2; tentative D call: TRBD1 (6 bases). The CDR3 sequence is 12 residues long. The V gene lost 2 bases and the J gene lost 6 bases, with 7 bases spanning the gap. Germline V gives CDR1 DFQATT, CDR2 SNEGSKA (reference sequence). CDR3 residues: CSARRGSGELFF. In DNA, the CDR3 is TGCAGTGCTAGAAGGGGGTCCGGGGAGCTGTTTTTT.

This clonotype was detected only a few times. The V gene is TRBV5-6, the J gene TRBJ2-2; a weak D match, TRBD1 (5 bases). V was pared by 3 bases and J by 1 base, with 13 bases between. Germline assignment: CDR1 SGHDT and CDR2 YYEEEE. The CDR3 runs 16 residues. The CDR3 region has the DNA TGTGCCAGCAGCTCGGTGACAGATCGGAACACCGGGGAGCTGTTTTTT. It codes for CASSSVTDRNTGELFF.

The chain is built from TRBV6-2 or TRBV6-3 and TRBJ2-1; 11 bases align to TRBD2. This CDR3 region has 18 residues. The V and J ends lost 6 bases and 0 bases, in that order; junction bases with no gene match: 10. The germline V gene encodes CDR1 MNHEY and CDR2 SVGEGT. The CDR3 region is CASRPLGLAGSSYNEQFF. The CDR3 bases are TGTGCCAGCAGACCACTAGGACTAGCGGGTAGCTCCTACAATGAGCAGTTCTTC.

The rearrangement links TRBV7-9 to TRBJ2-7; no clear D gene. Germline CDR1 is SEHNR and CDR2 is FQNEAQ (reference sequence). The CDR3 sequence is 14 residues long. V was clipped by 5 bases and J by 2 bases, with 13 bases between them. CDR3 protein: CASSPRPRPYEQYF. The CDR3 coding sequence is TGTGCCAGCAGCCCCCGGCCCCGGCCCTACGAGCAGTACTTC.

The chain recombines TRBV29-1 with TRBJ2-3; D tentatively reads TRBD1 or TRBD2 (5 bases each). This CDR3 comprises 13 residues. V lost 7 bases to trimming and J lost 2 bases, with 13 bases between them. CDR1 is SQVTM, CDR2 ANQGSEA, per germline. Here the CDR3 reads CSAKRDLTDTQYF. CDR3 sequence (DNA): TGCAGCGCCAAAAGGGACCTCACAGATACGCAGTATTTT.

This clonotype was detected many times. This chain connects TRBV6-2 or TRBV6-3 to TRBJ2-1; TRBD2 is a possible D gene (6 bases). The V end lost 6 bases, the J end lost 6 bases, and 9 bases lay between the germline ends. The CDR3 has 12 residues. Germline CDR1 and CDR2: MNHEY and SVGEGT. CDR3 sequence (DNA): TGTGCCAGCAGCCGCGGGACCAATGAGCAGTTCTTC. The encoded protein is CASSRGTNEQFF.

This clonotype was seen many times. The chain recombines TRBV20-1 with TRBJ2-7, with 9 bases aligning to TRBD2. The CDR3 sequence is 14 residues long. Germline CDR1 and CDR2: DFQATT and SNEGSKA (reference sequence). The junction had 6 bases not matched to a gene; V was cut back by 2 bases and J by 4 bases. In DNA, the CDR3 is TGCAGTGCTAGAATACCGGGACTAGCTTACGAGCAGTACTTC. Amino acid sequence: CSARIPGLAYEQYF.

This clonotype has only a few counts. V gene TRBV10-3 combines with J gene TRBJ1-3; D gene unclear. Germline-derived CDR1 and CDR2 are ENHRY and SYGVKD. Trimming removed 4 bases from V and 0 bases from J, with 7 bases in between. The CDR3 is 14 amino acids. Here the CDR3 DNA reads TGTGCCATCAGTGCGGGTTCCTCTGGAAACACCATATATTTT. Its protein is CAISAGSSGNTIYF.

This clonotype was counted a few times. The rearrangement joins TRBV6-5 to TRBJ1-1, with 7 bases identical to TRBD1. V shed 0 bases and J 0 bases; nucleotides not matched to a gene: 1. The germline CDR1 and CDR2 sequences are MNHEY and SVGAGI. This CDR3 region has 15 residues. The CDR3 sequence: CASSYSGQLNTEAFF. The CDR3 nucleotides are TGTGCCAGCAGTTACTCGGGACAGCTGAACACTGAAGCTTTCTTT.